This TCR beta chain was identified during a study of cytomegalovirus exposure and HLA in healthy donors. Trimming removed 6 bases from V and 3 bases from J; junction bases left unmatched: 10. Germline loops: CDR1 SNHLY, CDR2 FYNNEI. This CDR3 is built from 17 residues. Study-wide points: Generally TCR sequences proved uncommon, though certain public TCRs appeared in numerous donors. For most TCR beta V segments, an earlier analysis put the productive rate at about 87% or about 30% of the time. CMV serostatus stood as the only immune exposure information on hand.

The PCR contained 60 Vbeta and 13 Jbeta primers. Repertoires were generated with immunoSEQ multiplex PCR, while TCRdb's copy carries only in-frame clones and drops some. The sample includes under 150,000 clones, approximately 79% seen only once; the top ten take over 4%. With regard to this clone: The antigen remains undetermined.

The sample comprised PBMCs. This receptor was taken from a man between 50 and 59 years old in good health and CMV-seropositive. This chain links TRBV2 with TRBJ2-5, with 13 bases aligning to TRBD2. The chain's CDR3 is CASRGRLAGGPKETQYF. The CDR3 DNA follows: TGTGCCAGCAGGGGTCGACTAGCGGGGGGACCGAAAGAGACCCAGTACTTC. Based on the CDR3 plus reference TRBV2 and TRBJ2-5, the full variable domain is EPEVTQTPSHQVTQMGQEVILRCVPISNHLYFYWYRQILGQKVEFLVSFYNNEISEKSEIFDDQFSVERPDGSNFTLKIRSTKLEDSAMYFCASRGRLAGGPKETQYFGPGTRLLVL.